This T cell receptor (beta chain) was sequenced for a study of blood T cells in healthy people across ages. CDR1 MNHNS and CDR2 SASEGT come from the germline V gene. The CDR3 length is 19 residues. This clonotype was picked up one time. The junction and the germline gene differ at one end; a read error may be behind it. It was with a sample-barcoded 5' primer and a J-beta primer mix that a second PCR of roughly 7 to 12 cycles was run. Every molecule of cDNA carried a tag from a template-switch adaptor with 12 random nucleotides. MiXCR was run by TCRdb on the 5' RACE reads, yielding one entry per CDR3 protein. The sample consists of about 1,500,000 distinct CDR3 sequences, about 30% of them appearing once.

The chain is built from TRBV6-1 and TRBJ2-6; the match to TRBD1 covers 9 bases. The sequenced material came from blood. This receptor was identified in a woman aged 25 to 39 in good health. The CDR3 bases are TGTGCCTGCAGTCAAGAGTCCCGGGACAGGGTTCGTGGGGCCAACGTCCGGACTTTC. It specifies CACSQESRDRVRGANVRTF.